This T cell receptor beta chain was found in a study of cytomegalovirus exposure and HLA in healthy donors. The study ran its PCR with 60 Vbeta and 13 Jbeta primers. Some clones are missing from TCRdb's copy, which holds only in-frame ones; the method was immunoSEQ multiplex PCR. The sample yields fewer than 150,000 clones, about 78% seen once. This clone has just a few counts. No antigen is known for it. General observations from the study: Trimming of TCR beta V- and J-genes showed a link, identified in a later analysis, to a missense DCLRE1C variant. The dataset shows that most TCR sequences were rare, while some public TCRs occurred in many donors. Altogether, more than 150 TCR beta chains were recorded as cytomegalovirus-associated.

Germline V CDR1 and CDR2: SGHNT, YYREEE (reference sequence). V was clipped by 4 bases and J by 4 bases; unmatched bases: 8. The CDR3 totals 17 residues. This clonotype was sampled from a male donor in good health and CMV-seronegative. The rearrangement links TRBV5-4 to TRBJ2-7, with 16 bases fitting TRBD2. Sample: PBMCs. The CDR3 coding sequence is TGTGCCAGCAGCACGGGACTAGCGGGAGGGGGGGGATACGAGCAGTACTTC. This encodes CASSTGLAGGGGYEQYF.